This T cell receptor (beta chain) was recorded in a study of Graves' ophthalmopathy and Graves' hyperthyroidism. Using RNA transcripts, the TCR beta CDR3 regions were amplified. The first-round RT-PCR employed HTBI primers together with the Qiagen OneStep RT-PCR kit. A multiplex PCR was then performed as the second round. MiXCR, applied by TCRdb to the multiplex PCR reads, yields one record per CDR3 protein. Of 350,000 to 450,000 distinct CDR3 sequences in the sample, roughly 21% were seen once. Eligible hyperthyroidism cases comprised new diagnoses of under 2 months' duration in individuals aged 18 to 65. The authors isolated PBMCs from around 9.8 ml of fresh peripheral blood. This clonotype was detected many times. This CDR3 contains 12 residues. The V gene's germline CDR1 is MNHNS and CDR2 SASEGT. Trimming left V 10 bases short and J 6 bases short, with 15 bases between.

This clonotype was obtained from a woman under 30 with stable Graves' hyperthyroidism. The sample was peripheral blood. V usage is TRBV6-1 and J usage is TRBJ1-1, with D maybe TRBD1 (6 bases). The CDR3 reads CATAGVVSEAFF. In DNA form, the CDR3 reads TGTGCCACCGCAGGGGTGGTCTCTGAAGCTTTCTTT.